This T cell receptor beta chain was recorded in a study of blood T cell repertoires in COVID-19 (dated by TCRdb to the early 2020s). About the study as a whole: The collaborator samples originated in the United States, Italy and Spain and spanned the acute and convalescent phases of COVID-19. The prospective study material was composed of cDNA or gDNA derived from T cells, B-cell-depleted T cells, or PBMCs. Deeply sampled blood TCRbeta repertoires from subjects exposed to, actively infected with, or recovered from COVID-19 were included in the dataset. The repertoires were released in a freely available public database meant as a resource for research on the immune response to SARS-CoV-2. The samples were drawn from the first 160 participants of the ongoing ImmuneRACE study and from 950 to 1,500 subjects provided by 6 global collaborators. A de-identified subject ID, COVID-19 status, age in years and sex were almost always included in the sample metadata. Where available, HLA class I and class II types were taken from metadata supplied by the sample provider and were not determined by assay-based typing.

Here is what the overall study found, with its caveats: The amount of clinical and demographic metadata varied by source and participant and was provided uncurated.

Points on this clone: Its antigen remains undetermined. Base qualities are not provided; no much larger clone lies one nucleotide away.

TCRbeta CDR3 regions were amplified from genomic DNA by means of the immunoSEQ Assay, a bias-controlled multiplex PCR. As for the authors' bioinformatics: The number of nucleated cells in each sample was estimated by amplification of reference gene primers within the assay. To quantify the absolute abundance of each unique TCRbeta CDR3 rearrangement, sequence reads were collapsed and filtered. For each sample, productive Simpson clonality was calculated as the square root of Simpson's diversity index over productive rearrangements. This immuneACCESS table, as held by TCRdb, lists in-frame sequences with V and J called but not all clones. Of the missing ones, under half trace to an unresolved V gene in checked studies; the others have no known cause. D and trimming were read from the DNA, whereas the V and J calls and clone size are those reported in that table. This sample comprises about 200,000 clones, roughly 91% of them detected only once. The ten largest clones add up to around 4.8% of the sample.

Each collaborating institution followed its own protocols to collect whole blood in K2EDTA tubes. For TCRbeta analysis, collaborators shipped samples in one of three forms: frozen whole blood, isolated PBMCs, or DNA extracted from either of those sample types. CDR1 and CDR2 (DFQATT, SNEGSKA) derive from the germline V gene (reference sequence). The CDR3 measures 14 amino acids from cysteine to phenylalanine. Only the CDR3 DNA stays, 42 bases, in frame from base 1. V gives up 3 bases and J gives up 5 bases, and the segment between their germline ends measures 17 bases. The sequencing sample was made of peripheral blood. The clonotype originates from a human donor in a cohort sampled during active COVID-19. The receptor chain draws on TRBV20-1 and TRBJ2-7; the D segment could be TRBD1, given 6 matching bases. The CDR3 region: CSASVSGTFNEQYF. The DNA is as follows: TGCAGTGCTAGTGTTTCCGGGACATTCAACGAGCAGTACTTC.